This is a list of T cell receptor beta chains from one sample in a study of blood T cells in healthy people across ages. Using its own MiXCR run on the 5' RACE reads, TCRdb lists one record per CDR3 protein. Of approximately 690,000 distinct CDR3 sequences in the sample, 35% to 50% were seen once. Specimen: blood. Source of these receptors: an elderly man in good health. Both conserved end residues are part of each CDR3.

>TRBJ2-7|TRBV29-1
CSVVFSHRGGEQYF
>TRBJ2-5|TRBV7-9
CASSPGGLAWETQYF
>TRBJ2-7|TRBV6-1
CASSDTSRTLNYEQYF
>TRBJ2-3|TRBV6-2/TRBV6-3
CASSQRRSTDTQYF
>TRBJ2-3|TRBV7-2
CDSSLAPSGRPDTQYF
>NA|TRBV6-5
CASSYSRGGETQYF
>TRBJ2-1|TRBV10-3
CAISDGGGTGLGEQFF
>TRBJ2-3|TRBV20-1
CSARSVAGKPTDTQYF
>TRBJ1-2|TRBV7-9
CASSLEGGRTAGGYTF
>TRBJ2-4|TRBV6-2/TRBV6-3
CASSYFRQGLAKNIQYF
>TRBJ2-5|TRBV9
CASSVDPGRGGETQYF
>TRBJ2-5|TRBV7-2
CASSSSREGETQYF
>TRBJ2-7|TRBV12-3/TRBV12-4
CASKIGDRSTYEQYF
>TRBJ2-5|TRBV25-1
CASTHGGEETQYF
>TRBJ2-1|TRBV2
CASSDSGGRRNEQFF
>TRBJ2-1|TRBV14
CASSQVGRASGTYNEQFF
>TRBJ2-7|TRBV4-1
CASSHETGPYEQYF
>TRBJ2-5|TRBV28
CASMELGTGAQETLYF
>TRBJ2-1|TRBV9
CASSVIPRTGNEQFF
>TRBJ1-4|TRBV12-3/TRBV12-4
CASSLMIGIEKLFF
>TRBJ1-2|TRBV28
CASSGSDPRGQYGYTF
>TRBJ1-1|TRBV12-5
CASGDRGLTYRAFF
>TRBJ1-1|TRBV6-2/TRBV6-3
CASRLGPEAFF